What follows are 30 T cell receptor beta chains derived from one specimen sequenced in a study of blood T cell repertoires in COVID-19. Clones were sequenced by immunoSEQ multiplex PCR, and TCRdb holds only the in-frame ones, with some missing. The table lists about 200,000 clones, about three quarters of them singletons, with around 6% in the top ten. Sequenced input: peripheral blood. Receptors originate from a woman between 65 and 79 years old with acute or convalescent COVID-19.

CDR3 in DNA: TGTGCCAGCAGCGCTTTTCTAGCGGGGATTATTAACACCGGGGAGCTGTTTTTT. It codes for CASSAFLAGIINTGELFF. V usage is TRBV9 and J usage is TRBJ2-2; 9 bases map to TRBD2. Germline V lookup: CDR1 SGDLS, CDR2 YYNGEE. CDR3 size: 18 residues. V shed 3 bases and J 2 bases; nucleotides not matched to a gene: 11.

This chain joins TRBV30 and TRBJ1-4, with 9 bases identical to TRBD1. Looked up from germline, CDR1 is GTSNPN and CDR2 is SVGIG (reference sequence). There are 15 residues in the CDR3. With V trimmed by 5 bases and J by 7 bases, 11 bases remained unmatched. The CDR3 protein is CAWGPGTGYGEKLFF. Written as DNA, the CDR3 is TGTGCCTGGGGACCGGGGACAGGGTATGGTGAAAAACTGTTTTTT.

The CDR3 DNA reads TGTGCCAGCAGCTTAAGAGGACAAGGGTTGGTCACAGATACGCAGTATTTT. Protein: CASSLRGQGLVTDTQYF. The chain combines TRBV11-2 with TRBJ2-3; tentative D call: TRBD1 (5 bases). The CDR3 is made up of 17 amino acids. The ends were cut back, 2 bases at V and 2 bases at J, with 17 bases in the middle. CDR1 is SGHAT, CDR2 FQNNGV, per germline.

J is TRBJ1-1 and V is TRBV27; D perhaps matches TRBD1 (5 bases). Germline CDR1 reads MNHEY; CDR2 reads SMNVEV (reference sequence). This CDR3 has 18 amino acids. Trimming pared 4 bases from V and 0 bases from J, leaving 21 bases between. Written as DNA, the CDR3 is TGTGCCAGCAGTTCTAGTTATGTCTCCTCAGGGCTGAACACTGAAGCTTTCTTT. Translation: CASSSSYVSSGLNTEAFF.

CDR3 in DNA: TGTGCCAGTAGTATAGGGGCGCAATCTAACTATGGCTACACCTTC. The encoded protein is CASSIGAQSNYGYTF. The chain couples TRBV19 to TRBJ1-2; D gene unclear. The CDR3 is 15 amino acids. The V end lost 1 base, the J end lost 0 bases, and 9 bases lay between the germline ends. Per the germline V gene, CDR1 is LNHDA and CDR2 is SQIVND (reference sequence).

This clone was counted once. The rearrangement joins TRBV15 to TRBJ2-1, with 13 nucleotides matching TRBD2. Losses at the gene ends were 1 base for V and 9 bases for J; bases not matched to a gene: 9. This CDR3 is 17 amino acids long. Germline V CDR1 and CDR2: LNHNV, YYDKDF (reference sequence). CDR3 amino acids: CATSRGRTSGRWVEQFF. DNA of the CDR3: TGTGCCACCAGCAGAGGGAGGACTAGCGGGAGATGGGTTGAGCAGTTCTTC.

This sequence joins TRBV29-1 and TRBJ2-1, with a weak D call TRBD2 (6 bases). Looked up from germline, CDR1 is SQVTM and CDR2 is ANQGSEA. This CDR3 contains 16 residues. V was cut by 5 bases and J by 0 bases, with 17 bases left in between. The CDR3 nucleotides are TGCAGCGTTCAATTGGGCGGGATGCGCTCCTACAATGAGCAGTTCTTC. It codes for CSVQLGGMRSYNEQFF.

The table lists this clone with a count of one. The chain combines TRBV5-1 with TRBJ2-1; D might be TRBD2 (6 bases). CDR1 is SGHRS and CDR2 is YFSETQ in the germline V gene. V was trimmed by 0 bases and J by 4 bases, leaving 8 bases between them. CDR3 length: 14 amino acids. The CDR3 DNA reads TGCGCCAGCAGCTTGGACGGGACTTACAATGAGCAGTTCTTC. It is translated as CASSLDGTYNEQFF.

This clone was seen a single time. This sequence joins TRBV19 and TRBJ2-5, with 9 bases lining up with TRBD2. Per the germline V gene, CDR1 is LNHDA and CDR2 is SQIVND (reference sequence). The V and J ends lost 7 bases and 2 bases, in that order; junction bases with no gene match: 8. This CDR3 contains 15 residues. CDR3 region: CASKKGAGGQETQYF. The CDR3 DNA is TGTGCCAGTAAAAAAGGGGCGGGAGGGCAAGAGACCCAGTACTTC.

V usage is TRBV19 and J usage is TRBJ1-5, with 8 bases identical to TRBD1. CDR1 LNHDA and CDR2 SQIVND come from the germline V gene (reference sequence). The V segment lost 7 bases and the J segment 1 base; nucleotides outside the gene matches: 12. The CDR3 is made up of 17 amino acids. CDR3 residues: CASNGWAGGESNQPQHF. The CDR3, as DNA: TGTGCCAGTAATGGGTGGGCAGGGGGCGAAAGCAATCAGCCCCAGCATTTT.

The chain couples TRBV2 to TRBJ1-4; D gene uncertain. The CDR3 consists of 15 residues. From germline, CDR1 is SNHLY and CDR2 FYNNEI. V lost 6 bases and J lost 0, with 11 bases in between. CDR3 sequence reads: CASSASPTTNEKLFF. The CDR3 DNA follows: TGTGCCAGCAGCGCCTCTCCTACAACTAATGAAAAACTGTTTTTT.

This chain uses TRBV10-2 with TRBJ1-6, with 8 bases aligning to TRBD1. The CDR3 is 14 residues long. Germline trimming cut 4 bases from V and 6 bases from J; bases unmatched to any gene: 2. In germline, CDR1 is WSHSY, CDR2 SAAADI. Written as DNA, the CDR3 is TGCGCCAGCAGTGTCGACAGGGGTAATTCACCCCTCCACTTT. As protein: CASSVDRGNSPLHF.

The rearrangement links TRBV19 to TRBJ2-1; D not certain. The CDR3 extends over 13 amino acids. V gave up 7 bases and J gave up 2 bases, with 9 bases separating them. Germline CDR1 is LNHDA and CDR2 is SQIVND (reference sequence). The CDR3 region is CASTSNTYNEQFF. The CDR3 nucleotides read TGTGCCAGTACCTCCAACACCTACAATGAGCAGTTCTTC.

The table lists this clone with a few counts. The V and J genes are TRBV3-1 (or the pseudogene TRBV3-2) and TRBJ2-5; 15 bases agree with TRBD2. The germline gives CDR1 LGHDT, CDR2 YNNKEL (reference sequence). The CDR3 covers 17 residues. V dropped 0 bases and J dropped 7; count of bases not matched to a gene: 6. The CDR3: CASSQDRTSGRGGTQYF. Written as DNA, the CDR3 is TGTGCCAGCAGCCAAGATAGGACTAGCGGGAGGGGGGGGACCCAGTACTTC.

CDR3 nucleotide sequence: TGCAGCGGAACAGGGGGCCTTGACTATGGCTACACCTTC. Translated: CSGTGGLDYGYTF. This chain links TRBV29-1 with TRBJ1-2, with 9 bases aligning to TRBD1. The CDR3 is 13 amino acids. The V segment lost 7 bases and the J segment 3 bases; nucleotides outside the gene matches: 6. CDR1 is SQVTM and CDR2 is ANQGSEA in the germline V gene. The variable domain in full, completed from reference TRBV29-1 and TRBJ1-2, reads SAVISQKPSRDICQRGTSLTIQCQVDSQVTMMFWYRQQPGQSLTLIATANQGSEATYESGFVIDKFPISRPNLTFSTLTVSNMSPEDSSIYLCSGTGGLDYGYTFGSGTRLTVV.

This clone has a handful of counts. V gene TRBV5-1 combines with J gene TRBJ2-3, with 8 bases identical to TRBD2. Germline V lookup: CDR1 SGHRS, CDR2 YFSETQ. V lost 1 base and J lost 4; bases outside the gene matches: 20. This CDR3 has 20 amino acids. CDR3 DNA: TGCGCCAGCAGCTTGAGACAAGCGGGAGAAATTATTGGCGTCTCAGATACGCAGTATTTT. Its translation: CASSLRQAGEIIGVSDTQYF.

In this sample, this clone turned up a few times. This chain links TRBV6-6 with TRBJ2-7; D perhaps matches TRBD2 (6 bases). V lost 2 bases to trimming and J lost 2 bases, with 10 bases between them. This CDR3 is 14 amino acids long. The germline V gene has CDR1 MNHNY and CDR2 SVGAGI (reference sequence). The CDR3 reads CASSYGTGPYEQYF. The DNA of the CDR3 is TGTGCCAGCAGTTACGGGACTGGCCCCTACGAGCAGTACTTC.

V usage is TRBV5-4 and J usage is TRBJ1-6; 7 bases align to TRBD1. CDR1 is SGHNT, CDR2 YYREEE, per germline (reference sequence). J gave up 7 bases and V 5 bases, and 6 bases lay outside the gene matches. This CDR3 spans 14 amino acids. The CDR3 sequence is CASSPQGWNSPLHF. CDR3 in DNA: TGTGCCAGCAGTCCACAGGGGTGGAATTCACCCCTCCACTTT.

The chain recombines TRBV11-3 with TRBJ2-3; maybe TRBD2 (5 bases). Trimming shortened V by 1 base and J by 0 bases, and 8 bases separated the two germline ends. CDR3 length equals 15 residues. Per the germline V gene, CDR1 is SGHNT and CDR2 is YENEEA. This CDR3 reads CASSLVSGSTDTQYF. CDR3 coding DNA: TGTGCCAGCAGCTTAGTGAGCGGTAGCACAGATACGCAGTATTTT.

V gene TRBV27 combines with J gene TRBJ2-7; the match to TRBD2 covers 14 bases. Germline-derived CDR1 and CDR2 are MNHEY and SMNVEV (reference sequence). Trimming took 5 bases from V and 6 from J; bases not matched to a gene: 9. This CDR3 has 16 residues. The CDR3: CASSPQGTSGSGEQYF. The CDR3 nucleotides are TGTGCCAGCAGTCCACAGGGGACTAGCGGGAGTGGCGAGCAGTACTTC.

The chain employs TRBV9 and TRBJ1-2; TRBD1 matches at 8 bases. With V trimmed by 0 bases and J by 6 bases, 1 base remained unmatched. The CDR3 consists of 13 residues. Germline V gene data show CDR1 as SGDLS and CDR2 as YYNGEE. The CDR3 sequence is CASSVGQGHGYTF. The CDR3 DNA reads as TGTGCCAGCAGCGTAGGACAGGGGCATGGCTACACCTTC.

V usage is TRBV15 and J usage is TRBJ1-6, with TRBD1 as a possible D gene (6 bases). CDR3 length equals 13 residues. Germline V CDR1 and CDR2: LNHNV, YYDKDF (reference sequence). Trimming stripped 3 bases from V and 7 bases from J, with 7 bases between. In DNA, the CDR3 is TGTGCCACCAGCAGGGACAGCAATTCACCCCTCCACTTT. This encodes CATSRDSNSPLHF.

V usage is TRBV3-1 (or the pseudogene TRBV3-2) and J usage is TRBJ2-7; D remains ambiguous. V lost 3 bases, J lost 0 bases, and 6 bases lay in between. Germline loops: CDR1 LGHDT, CDR2 YNNKEL (reference sequence). There are 13 residues in the CDR3. The CDR3 is CASSHYSSYEQYF. Written as DNA, the CDR3 is TGTGCCAGCAGCCACTACAGCTCCTACGAGCAGTACTTC.

The chain links TRBV5-4 to TRBJ2-7; tentatively, D is TRBD1 (5 bases). The length of the CDR3 is 14 residues. The germline gives CDR1 SGHNT, CDR2 YYREEE (reference sequence). V lost 1 base to trimming and J lost 2 bases, with 10 bases between them. Here the CDR3 reads CASSLMQGPYEQYF. The CDR3 coding sequence is TGTGCCAGCAGCTTGATGCAGGGTCCCTACGAGCAGTACTTC.

This clone was seen a handful of times. This chain links TRBV4-1 with TRBJ2-7; 7 nucleotides line up with TRBD2. Germline CDR1 is MGHRA and CDR2 is YSYEKL. The length of the CDR3 is 15 residues. Losses at the gene ends were 1 base for V and 2 bases for J; bases not matched to a gene: 5. CDR3 region: CASSQALAATYEQYF. The DNA for the CDR3 is TGCGCCAGCAGCCAAGCCCTAGCGGCTACCTACGAGCAGTACTTC.

V usage is TRBV7-9 and J usage is TRBJ2-7; 7 bases line up with TRBD1. Germline V gene lookup returns CDR1 SEHNR and CDR2 FQNEAQ (reference sequence). There are 14 residues in the CDR3. The J segment lost 1 base and the V segment lost 5 bases, leaving 5 bases of the junction unmatched. DNA for the CDR3: TGTGCCAGCAGCCCCCGGGACAGTTCCTACGAGCAGTACTTC. This sequence encodes CASSPRDSSYEQYF.

The V gene is TRBV3-1 (or the pseudogene TRBV3-2), the J gene TRBJ2-5; D remains unclear. CDR3 length: 15 amino acids. The germline gives CDR1 LGHDT, CDR2 YNNKEL (reference sequence). V shed 0 bases and J shed 5 bases, with 13 bases lying between them. CDR3 nucleotide sequence: TGTGCCAGCAGCCAAGACCTAATAGCTGGGGAGACCCAGTACTTC. Amino acid sequence: CASSQDLIAGETQYF.

The chain joins TRBV13 to TRBJ1-6; TRBD1 aligns across 10 bases. Unmatched junction bases numbered 5, after V lost 4 bases and J lost 5 bases. This CDR3 has 16 amino acids. Germline CDR1 reads PRHDT; CDR2 reads FYEKMQ (reference sequence). The chain's CDR3 is CASSSRDRGNNSPLHF. The CDR3 nucleotides read TGTGCCAGCAGCTCCCGGGACAGGGGAAATAATTCACCCCTCCACTTT.

The chain is built from TRBV6-5 and TRBJ2-2, with 10 nucleotides matching TRBD1. Germline-derived CDR1 and CDR2 are MNHEY and SVGAGI. This CDR3 contains 14 residues. J lost 4 bases, V lost 6 bases, and 2 bases had no gene match. The CDR3 sequence is CASRRTGGTGELFF. The DNA of the CDR3 is TGTGCCAGCAGGCGGACAGGGGGCACCGGGGAGCTGTTTTTT.

This chain joins TRBV18 and TRBJ1-1; D perhaps matches TRBD1 (6 bases). Germline V gene data show CDR1 as KGHSH and CDR2 as LQKENI. V lost 3 bases and J 7 bases, leaving 9 bases between the germline ends. The CDR3 totals 12 residues. The CDR3 protein is CASSPRQVEAFF. In nucleotides, the CDR3 is TGTGCCAGCTCACCGCGACAGGTTGAAGCTTTCTTT.